The T cell receptor (beta chain) under discussion was sequenced for a study of cytotoxic CD8 clonotypes in ibrutinib-treated CLL. Study as a whole: Roughly 10 relapsed/refractory, some 14 treatment-naive; around 18 IGHV unmutated.

Study-level results: Exceeding age-matched healthy donors, baseline clonality also tracked the counts of circulating CD8+ T cells.

Sequenced by immunoSEQ multiplex PCR; TCRdb stores in-frame clones only, minus some. The table has about 200,000 clones, more than 75% seen once. Notes on this clone: What it binds is unknown.

Germline CDR1 and CDR2: MDHEN and SYDVKM. The CDR3 is 17 residues long. The ends were cut back, 2 bases at V and 0 bases at J, with 17 bases in the middle. The material sequenced was PBMCs, taken after 12 months of ibrutinib treatment. This TCR came from a human donor with chronic lymphocytic leukemia. This sequence joins TRBV28 and TRBJ2-7; D is undetermined. The CDR3 sequence: CASSLPPASASSYEQYF. The CDR3 region has the DNA TGTGCCAGCAGTTTACCGCCTGCCTCGGCTAGCTCCTACGAGCAGTACTTC.